This T cell receptor (beta chain) was captured in a study of human T cells and chemical hapten exposure. At the level of the study: TCR yield per sample varied, mainly due to pooled library volumes.

The time point denotes: healthy volunteer bleed at 2 weeks. Extraction of total RNA was performed on unfractionated whole blood. In this sample, this clonotype turned up many times. Its antigen remains unidentified. For the library, individual cDNA molecules each received unique molecular identifiers. In the original workflow: Sequenced samples showed a median of around 93,000 TCRs each, with counts running from approximately 21,000 to 630,000. TCRdb used MiXCR to reprocess the RACE reads, holding one entry per CDR3 protein. The authors' filters were not applied to this entry. The data contain 28,000 or so distinct CDR3 sequences, 6.5% to 9% of them seen just once; the ten biggest clones take up 9.9%. Germline CDR1 LGHDT, CDR2 YNNKEL (reference sequence). V dropped 4 bases and J dropped 7 bases, with 16 bases sitting between them. The CDR3 runs 14 residues. Findings and caveats of the study: TCRs at a frequency above 1 in 1000 stayed unchanged with DPC sensitization.

The rearrangement uses TRBV3-1 and TRBJ1-2; unclear D gene. The receptor comes from a human donor in good health. Some clones in this sample may be carry-over from other donors' samples. The sequenced material came from whole blood. CDR3 nucleotides: TGTGCCAGCAGCCCGTCCGTAGGCCCTAGTGGCTACACCTTC. It is translated as CASSPSVGPSGYTF.